This entry is about one T cell receptor (beta chain). In its sample, this clone was seen once. The antigen it recognizes is unknown. Per-base qualities were not stored, and no clone one base away is much larger. This specimen belongs to a study of blood T cell repertoires in COVID-19 (dated by TCRdb to the early 2020s). A note on the overall study: Samples from collaborators originated in the United States, Italy and Spain and spanned both the acute and convalescent phases of COVID-19. Samples were obtained from the ongoing ImmuneRACE study (first 160 participants) and from 1,254 subjects provided by 6 global collaborators. HLA class I and class II types, where available, came from metadata supplied by the sample provider rather than from assay-based typing. The dataset comprised deeply sampled blood TCRbeta repertoires from subjects exposed to, actively infected with, or recovered from COVID-19. The material from the prospective study consisted of cDNA or gDNA derived from T cells, B-cell-depleted T cells, or PBMCs. The repertoires were made available in a free public database intended to serve as a resource for research on the immune response to SARS-CoV-2. Nearly every sample came with metadata listing a de-identified subject ID, COVID-19 status, age in years and sex.

The collaborating institutions used their own protocols to collect whole blood in K2EDTA tubes. Collaborator samples were shipped for TCRbeta analysis as frozen whole blood, isolated PBMCs, or DNA extracted from either sample type. According to the germline V gene (reference sequence), CDR1 reads SGHNT and CDR2 reads YYREEE. The V and J ends are trimmed by 4 bases and 4 bases, leaving 7 bases between them. Taken from cysteine to phenylalanine, the CDR3 has 12 residues. Here the CDR3 DNA is all that survives: 36 bases in frame from base 1. TCRbeta CDR3 regions were amplified from genomic DNA using the immunoSEQ Assay, a bias-controlled multiplex PCR. Under the source paper's analysis protocol: The number of nucleated cells in each sample was estimated by amplification of reference gene primers within the assay. To quantify the absolute abundance of each unique TCRbeta CDR3 rearrangement, sequence reads were collapsed and filtered. For each sample, productive Simpson clonality was calculated by taking the square root of Simpson's diversity index across productive rearrangements. TCRdb took this table from immuneACCESS and kept in-frame rearrangements with V and J called. Such tables lack part of the clones; where checked against another copy, unresolved V genes explain under half of the gap, and the rest is unexplained. V, J and clone size reflect that table, while D and trimming were determined from the DNA. The sample profile shows 55,000 to 70,000 clones; approximately 82% of them were found once. 8.5% to 10% of the sample is held by the ten biggest clonotypes.

Overall study outcomes, separate from this receptor: The quantity of clinical and demographic metadata differed by source and by participant and was supplied without curation.

The sample comprised peripheral blood. The rearrangement joined TRBV5-4 to TRBJ2-3, with the D gene call left open. This TCR derives from a woman of 80 years or more with acute or convalescent COVID-19. The CDR3 is CASSLSSDTQYF. The DNA reads TGTGCCAGCAGCCTCTCGTCAGATACGCAGTATTTT.